This entry describes one TCR beta chain. The target antigen is unknown. Sampling times: baseline, cycle 4 day 1, cycle 7 day 1. This entry comes from a study of OX40 agonist ivuxolimab in advanced cancers. Whole-study context: Every 2 weeks, patients received ivuxolimab intravenously, dosed at 0.01 to 10 mg/kg.

The study, taken as a whole, reports: In general, CD8+ T cells held more expanded clones than CD4+ did, on average.

The assay was immunoSEQ multiplex PCR, and TCRdb's table has in-frame clones only and misses some. Seen here are roughly 100,000 clones, more than 95% observed once, and the top ten hold about 2.1%. The CDR3 extends over 11 amino acids. Germline loops: CDR1 MNHEY, CDR2 SMNVEV (reference sequence). The V and J ends lost 5 bases and 8 bases respectively, with 7 bases between them. Sequenced here: CD4+ or CD8+ T cells sorted from blood, sampled in a trial of the OX40 agonist ivuxolimab. This TCR derives from an adult with an advanced solid tumor such as melanoma, head and neck, liver or kidney cancer. The V gene is TRBV27, the J gene TRBJ2-1; D perhaps matches TRBD2 (5 bases). The CDR3 DNA sequence: TGTGCCAGCAGTATCGGGGATGAGCAGTTCTTC. This encodes CASSIGDEQFF.